The 8 T cell receptor beta chains reported below all come from one sample, sequenced in a study of T cell responses to AZD1222 COVID-19 vaccine. Assay used: immunoSEQ multiplex PCR; TCRdb lists only in-frame clones, some missing. Among around 100,000 clones, around 90% were seen once, and the ten largest hold about 1.8%. The starting material was peripheral blood, obtained on day 0 of AZD1222 vaccination. These receptors originate from an adult in good health.

The chain is built from TRBV7-3 and TRBJ2-1; 10 bases match TRBD2. The germline CDR1 and CDR2 sequences are SGHTA and FQGTGA. V shed 1 base and J 10 bases; nucleotides not matched to a gene: 13. The CDR3 consists of 17 residues. The CDR3 loop reads CASSLRPSGGLGNEQFF. As DNA, the CDR3 is TGTGCCAGCAGCTTAAGGCCTAGCGGGGGATTGGGAAACGAGCAGTTCTTC. Together with reference TRBV7-3 and TRBJ2-1, the CDR3 gives the full variable domain: GAGVSQTPSNKVTEKGKYVELRCDPISGHTALYWYRQSLGQGPEFLIYFQGTGAADDSGLPNDRFFAVRPEGSVSTLKIQRTERGDSAVYLCASSLRPSGGLGNEQFFGPGTRLTVL.

The chain has TRBV7-3 and TRBJ2-2; 9 bases agree with TRBD1. V gave up 5 bases and J gave up 4 bases; unmatched junction bases: 14. CDR3 length: 18 amino acids. Germline V CDR1 and CDR2: SGHTA, FQGTGA. CDR3 in amino acids: CASSPSSRDRAGTGELFF. The DNA of the CDR3 is TGTGCCAGCAGCCCGTCGTCCCGGGACAGGGCCGGCACCGGGGAGCTGTTTTTT.

This clone was found once. The genes are TRBV4-1 and TRBJ1-4, with D possibly TRBD1 on 6 matching bases. Germline loops: CDR1 MGHRA, CDR2 YSYEKL. The CDR3 is 15 amino acids. Trimming removed 3 bases at V and 8 bases at J, with 16 bases between. The CDR3 here is CASSQRQDRREKLFF. The DNA for the CDR3 is TGCGCCAGCAGCCAGAGACAGGACAGACGGGAAAAACTGTTTTTT.

The J gene is TRBJ1-1, the V gene TRBV5-4, with TRBD1 matching 9 bases. With 7 bases clipped from V and 5 bases from J, the junction kept 12 bases outside the gene matches. There are 15 residues in the CDR3. Germline assignment: CDR1 SGHNT and CDR2 YYREEE (reference sequence). CDR3 loop: CASGRTGTGRTEAFF. The CDR3 DNA is TGTGCCAGCGGACGAACCGGGACAGGGCGAACTGAAGCTTTCTTT.

This clone was seen only once. The rearrangement links TRBV19 to TRBJ2-7; either TRBD1 or TRBD2 may fit D (5 bases each). The V gene lost 6 bases and the J gene lost 0 bases, with 12 bases spanning the gap. This CDR3 has 14 residues. Germline V lookup: CDR1 LNHDA, CDR2 SQIVND (reference sequence). CDR3: CASSPGTPSYEQYF. The CDR3 DNA is TGTGCCAGTAGCCCAGGGACCCCCTCCTACGAGCAGTACTTC. Using reference TRBV19 and TRBJ2-7 for the parts outside the CDR3, the full variable domain is DGGITQSPKYLFRKEGQNVTLSCEQNLNHDAMYWYRQDPGQGLRLIYYSQIVNDFQKGDIAEGYSVSREKKESFPLTVTSAQKNPTAFYLCASSPGTPSYEQYFGPGTRLTVT.

CDR3 DNA sequence: TGTGCCAGCAGCTTTGTCGAGAGACCGACCTACGAGCAGTACTTC. As protein: CASSFVERPTYEQYF. This chain connects TRBV11-1 to TRBJ2-7, with D uncertain. This CDR3 comprises 15 residues. V was clipped by 3 bases and J by 2 bases, with 14 bases between them. Germline-derived CDR1 and CDR2 are SGHAT and FQDESV (reference sequence). Drawing the rest from reference TRBV11-1 and TRBJ2-7, the complete variable domain is EAEVAQSPRYKITEKSQAVAFWCDPISGHATLYWYRQILGQGPELLVQFQDESVVDDSQLPKDRFSAERLKGVDSTLKIQPAELGDSAMYLCASSFVERPTYEQYFGPGTRLTVT.

This clone has just a few counts. This CDR3 is CASCGFKGLTSGYTF. CDR3 DNA sequence: TGTGCCAGCTGCGGTTTTAAGGGTTTGACGTCTGGCTACACCTTC. This chain links TRBV28 with TRBJ1-2, with unresolved D. Trimming removed 8 bases at V and 7 bases at J, with 23 bases between. The CDR3 contains 15 residues. Germline lookup yields CDR1 MDHEN and CDR2 SYDVKM.

The chain employs TRBV19 and TRBJ2-1; 13 bases are a match to TRBD2. The CDR3 is 18 amino acids. Germline CDR1 LNHDA, CDR2 SQIVND (reference sequence). With V trimmed by 1 base and J by 0 bases, 3 bases remained unmatched. The CDR3 spells CASSIGLAGGYSYNEQFF. The CDR3 DNA follows: TGTGCCAGTAGTATAGGACTAGCGGGAGGTTACTCCTACAATGAGCAGTTCTTC.